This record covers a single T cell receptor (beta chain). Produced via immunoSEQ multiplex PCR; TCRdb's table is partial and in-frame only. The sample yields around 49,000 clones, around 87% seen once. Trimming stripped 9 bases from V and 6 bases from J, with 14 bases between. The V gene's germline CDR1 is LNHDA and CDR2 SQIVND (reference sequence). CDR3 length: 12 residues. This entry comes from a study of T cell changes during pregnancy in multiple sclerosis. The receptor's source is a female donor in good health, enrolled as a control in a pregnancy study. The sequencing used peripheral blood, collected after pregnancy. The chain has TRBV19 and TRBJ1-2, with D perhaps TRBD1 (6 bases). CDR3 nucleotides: TGTGCCAGCCGCCGCGCAGGGGATGGCTACACCTTC. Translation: CASRRAGDGYTF.